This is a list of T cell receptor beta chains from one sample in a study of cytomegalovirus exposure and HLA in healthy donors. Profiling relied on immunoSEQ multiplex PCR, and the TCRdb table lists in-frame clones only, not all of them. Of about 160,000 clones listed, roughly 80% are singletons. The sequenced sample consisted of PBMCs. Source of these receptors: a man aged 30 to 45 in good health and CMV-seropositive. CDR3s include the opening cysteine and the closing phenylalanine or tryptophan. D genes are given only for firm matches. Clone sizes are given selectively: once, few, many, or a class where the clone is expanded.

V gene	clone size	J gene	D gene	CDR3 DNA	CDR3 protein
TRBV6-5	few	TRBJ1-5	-	TGTGCCAGCAGTTACGGCCCGGGGGTCCAGCCCCAGCATTTT	CASSYGPGVQPQHF
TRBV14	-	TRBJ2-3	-	TGTGCCAGCAGCCAGGCCGAAGATACGCAGTATTTT	CASSQAEDTQYF
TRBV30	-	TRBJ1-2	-	TGTGCCTGGAGTCATAACACCGGGGGCTACACCTTC	CAWSHNTGGYTF
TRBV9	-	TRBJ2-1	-	TGTGCCAGCAGCTATACAAGCTCCTACAATGAGCAGTTCTTC	CASSYTSSYNEQFF
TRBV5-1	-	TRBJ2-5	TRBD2	TGCGCCAGCAGCTTGGAACTAGCGGGGGGTAGGGGCCAGTACTTC	CASSLELAGGRGQYF
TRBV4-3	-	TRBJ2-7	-	TGCGCCAGCAGCCAAGATTATATGGGGAGCTCCTACGAGCAGTACTTC	CASSQDYMGSSYEQYF
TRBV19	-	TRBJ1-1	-	TGTGCCAGTAGTGTTCGAGACACTGAAGCTTTCTTT	CASSVRDTEAFF
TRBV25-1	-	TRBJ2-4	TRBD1	TGTGCCAGCAGAGAGACAGGGAGTGACATTCAGTACTTC	CASRETGSDIQYF
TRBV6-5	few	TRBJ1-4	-	TGTGCCACGAGGAGCGTTAATGAAAAACTGTTTTTT	CATRSVNEKLFF
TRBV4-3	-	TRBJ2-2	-	TGCGCCAGCAGCCAATTTGGCTCCGGGGAGCTGTTTTTT	CASSQFGSGELFF
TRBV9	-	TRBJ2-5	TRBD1	TGTGCCAGCAGCACCACAGGGGTAGAGACCCAGTACTTC	CASSTTGVETQYF
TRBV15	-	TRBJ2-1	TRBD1	TGTGCCACCAGCAGGGGGACAGGGTCGGGCAATGAGCAGTTCTTC	CATSRGTGSGNEQFF
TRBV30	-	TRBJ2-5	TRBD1	TGTGCCTGGGGCCGGGGGACAGGGCTACAAGAGACCCAGTACTTC	CAWGRGTGLQETQYF
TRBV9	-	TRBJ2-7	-	TGTGCCAGCAGCCCCTGGCAGGGGGGATCCTACGAGCAGTACTTC	CASSPWQGGSYEQYF
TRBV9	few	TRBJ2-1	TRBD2	TGTGCCAGCAGCGGGGGGACTAGCGGGGGATCCTACAATGAGCAGTTCTTC	CASSGGTSGGSYNEQFF
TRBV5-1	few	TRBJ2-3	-	TGCGCCAGCAGCCCGGGGGGCCCCAAGGATACGCAGTATTTT	CASSPGGPKDTQYF
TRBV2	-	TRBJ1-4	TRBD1	TGTGCCAGCAAAGTGGACAGGGGGCAAGAAAAACTGTTTTTT	CASKVDRGQEKLFF
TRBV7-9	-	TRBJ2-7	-	TGTGCCAGCAGCAGGACCAGGGATTCCTACGAGCAGTACTTC	CASSRTRDSYEQYF
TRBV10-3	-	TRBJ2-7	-	TGTGCCATCAGTGCGGGGTACGAGCAGTACTTC	CAISAGYEQYF
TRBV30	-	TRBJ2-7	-	TGTGCCTGGGGCCAGGGGAACTACGAGCAGTACTTC	CAWGQGNYEQYF
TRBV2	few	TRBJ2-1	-	TGTGCCAGCAGGTTGGAGGGGATGAGCTCCTACAATGAGCAGTTCTTC	CASRLEGMSSYNEQFF
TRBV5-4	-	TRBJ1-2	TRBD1	TGTGCCAGCAGCTTTCAGGGGGCGGGTGGCTACACCTTC	CASSFQGAGGYTF
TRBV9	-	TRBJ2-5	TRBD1	TGTGCCAGCAGCGTTGGGCGACAGGGGTGGGAGACCCAGTACTTC	CASSVGRQGWETQYF
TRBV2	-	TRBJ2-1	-	TGTGCCAGCAGTGAATGGGGCAGACCCACCTACAATGAGCAGTTCTTC	CASSEWGRPTYNEQFF
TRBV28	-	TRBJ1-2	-	TGTGCCAGCAGTATCCCGCAGGGTAGCTATGGCTACACCTTC	CASSIPQGSYGYTF
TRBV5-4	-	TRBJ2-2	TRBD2	TGTGCCAGCAGCTTGGGAGTAGCGGGGGGACTTAACACCGGGGAGCTGTTTTTT	CASSLGVAGGLNTGELFF